This T cell receptor (beta chain) was recovered during a study of Graves' ophthalmopathy and Graves' hyperthyroidism. This clonotype was observed once. The CDR3 consists of 15 residues. Germline V gene sequence: CDR1 MNHEY, CDR2 SVGAGI. V was cut by 0 bases and J by 6 bases, with 12 bases left in between. The TCR beta CDR3 regions underwent amplification from RNA transcripts. A first-round RT-PCR used HTBI primers, followed by a second-round multiplex PCR. TCRdb re-derived calls from the multiplex PCR reads in MiXCR, one entry per CDR3 protein. The repertoire holds roughly 400,000 distinct CDR3 sequences, with roughly 14% as singletons. Hyperthyroidism patients were newly diagnosed, ill under 2 months, and aged 18 to 65 years. Establishment of the diagnosis relied upon clinical symptoms, serum thyroxine, TRAb, thyroid ultrasound and orbital computed tomography. PBMCs were isolated by Ficoll-Paque density gradient centrifugation, using about 9.5 ml of fresh peripheral blood as the starting material.

The sample was peripheral blood. The chain links TRBV6-5 to TRBJ1-5; D is undetermined. The source of this sequence is a woman aged 18-29 years with stable Graves' hyperthyroidism. CDR3 bases: TGTGCCAGCAGTTACTCGAGGCAGGAACTTCAGCCCCAGCATTTT. Its protein product is CASSYSRQELQPQHF.